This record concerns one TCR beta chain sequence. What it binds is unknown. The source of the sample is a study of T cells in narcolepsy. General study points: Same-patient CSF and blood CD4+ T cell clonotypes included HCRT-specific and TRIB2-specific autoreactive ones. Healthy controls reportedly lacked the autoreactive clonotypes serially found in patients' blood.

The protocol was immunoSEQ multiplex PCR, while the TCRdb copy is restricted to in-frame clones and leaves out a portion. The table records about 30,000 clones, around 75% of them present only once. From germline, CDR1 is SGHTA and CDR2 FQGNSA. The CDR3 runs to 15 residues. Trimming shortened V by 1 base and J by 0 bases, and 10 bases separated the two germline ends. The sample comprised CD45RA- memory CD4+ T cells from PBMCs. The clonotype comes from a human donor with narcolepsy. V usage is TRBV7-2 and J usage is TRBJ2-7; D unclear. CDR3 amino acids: CASSLEGHSSYEQYF. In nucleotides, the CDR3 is TGTGCCAGCAGCTTAGAGGGCCATAGCTCCTACGAGCAGTACTTC.